A single sample gave rise to the 13 T cell receptor beta chains below, sequenced in a study of T cells after yellow fever vaccination. TCRdb fed the 5' RACE reads into MiXCR, producing one record per CDR3 protein. The data contain around 260,000 distinct CDR3 sequences, 5.2% of them singletons. The sequencing here drew on CD4+ T cells sorted from PBMCs, taken on the day of the yellow fever booster vaccination. These TCRs come from a man younger than 35 who received the YFV17D yellow fever vaccine.

There are many counts of this clonotype. This chain uses TRBV7-2 with TRBJ2-2; 7 nucleotides match TRBD1. V lost 4 bases to trimming and J lost 4 bases; unmatched junction nucleotides: 3. CDR1 is SGHTA, CDR2 FQGNSA, per germline. This CDR3 is built from 14 residues. CDR3 nucleotides: TGTGCCAGCAGCTCGAGGACAGGCACCGGGGAGCTGTTTTTT. The encoded protein is CASSSRTGTGELFF.

This clonotype turned up a few times. The chain links TRBV4-1 to TRBJ2-6, with D perhaps assigned TRBD1 or TRBD2 (5 bases each). This CDR3 has 17 residues. Germline CDR1 reads MGHRA; CDR2 reads YSYEKL. V lost 10 bases and J 0 bases, leaving 19 bases between the germline ends. CDR3: CATAAGRLLSGANVLTF. In DNA form, the CDR3 reads TGCGCCACCGCGGCAGGGAGATTGCTCTCTGGGGCCAACGTCCTGACTTTC.

This chain connects TRBV6-5 to TRBJ1-1, with a possible D match to TRBD1 (5 bases). CDR1 and CDR2 (germline): MNHEY, SVGAGI. V was shortened by 2 bases and J by 3 bases, with 16 bases between the two germline ends. CDR3 length: 16 amino acids. The CDR3 DNA sequence: TGTGCCAGCAGTTACACCCCCGCAGGGATGGACACTGAAGCTTTCTTT. It is translated as CASSYTPAGMDTEAFF.

This clonotype was seen a few times. The chain's CDR3 is CSARYGQGSGYTF. CDR3 DNA sequence: TGCAGTGCTAGATATGGACAGGGCTCTGGCTACACCTTC. J is TRBJ1-2 and V is TRBV20-1; 8 nucleotides align to TRBD1. The CDR3 has 13 amino acids. V gave up 2 bases and J gave up 7 bases; unmatched junction bases: 6. Germline V lookup: CDR1 DFQATT, CDR2 SNEGSKA (reference sequence).

This clonotype was detected a few times. V usage is TRBV11-2 and J usage is TRBJ1-1; 12 bases align to TRBD1. Germline trimming cut 3 bases from V and 5 bases from J; bases unmatched to any gene: 4. Germline assignment: CDR1 SGHAT and CDR2 FQNNGV. The CDR3 runs to 15 residues. The CDR3 spells CASSFPGQGATEAFF. DNA for the CDR3: TGTGCCAGCAGCTTCCCGGGACAGGGGGCTACTGAAGCTTTCTTT.

The chain employs TRBV20-1 and TRBJ2-2; TRBD1 matches at 8 bases. Per the germline V gene, CDR1 is DFQATT and CDR2 is SNEGSKA (reference sequence). The CDR3 sequence is 15 residues long. The V gene end was trimmed by 4 bases and the J gene end by 7 bases; junction bases not matched to a gene: 11. CDR3 amino acids: CSAINRGAIGGELFF. CDR3 coding DNA: TGCAGTGCTATAAACAGGGGGGCTATTGGCGGGGAGCTGTTTTTT.

This clonotype was counted ten times or more. The chain joins TRBV5-6 to TRBJ1-1; D gene ambiguous. Per the germline V gene, CDR1 is SGHDT and CDR2 is YYEEEE. The CDR3 runs 13 residues. V was pared by 2 bases and J by 5 bases, with 10 bases between. CDR3 sequence reads: CASSFQAGTEAFF. In DNA, the CDR3 is TGTGCCAGCAGCTTCCAGGCGGGAACTGAAGCTTTCTTT.

This clonotype has just a few counts. The rearrangement uses TRBV18 and TRBJ2-3; D is uncertain. The germline CDR1 and CDR2 sequences are KGHSH and LQKENI. Deletions cut 4 bases from V and 0 bases from J, with 11 bases between. The CDR3 is 15 residues long. DNA of the CDR3: TGTGCCAGCTCACTAACAACGCATAGCACAGATACGCAGTATTTT. Translation: CASSLTTHSTDTQYF.

The table lists this clonotype with many counts. V is TRBV2 and J is TRBJ1-6; no clear D gene. Germline V CDR1 and CDR2: SNHLY, FYNNEI. Trimming took 8 bases from V and 0 from J, leaving 5 bases between them. This CDR3 region has 13 residues. The CDR3 spells CASLDSYNSPLHF. The CDR3 coding sequence is TGTGCCAGCCTGGACTCCTATAATTCACCCCTCCACTTT.

This clonotype occurred many times. The chain is built from TRBV6-5 and TRBJ2-6, with 7 bases lining up with TRBD1. Germline loops: CDR1 MNHEY, CDR2 SVGAGI. Trimming cost V 7 bases and J 3 bases; bases outside gene matches: 6. The CDR3 is 15 residues long. CDR3 DNA: TGTGCCAGCACCAGACAGGGTTTTGGGGCCAACGTCCTGACTTTC. As protein: CASTRQGFGANVLTF.

This clonotype was seen more than once but under ten times. This rearrangement joins TRBV2 to TRBJ2-1; 7 bases agree with TRBD2. From germline, CDR1 is SNHLY and CDR2 FYNNEI. V shed 2 bases and J 6 bases; nucleotides not matched to a gene: 10. This CDR3 spans 16 amino acids. CDR3 protein: CASSERAGLNLNEQFF. The CDR3 DNA sequence: TGTGCCAGCAGTGAACGAGCGGGACTCAATCTCAATGAGCAGTTCTTC. The full variable domain, with the rest looked up from reference TRBV2 and TRBJ2-1, is EPEVTQTPSHQVTQMGQEVILRCVPISNHLYFYWYRQILGQKVEFLVSFYNNEISEKSEIFDDQFSVERPDGSNFTLKIRSTKLEDSAMYFCASSERAGLNLNEQFFGPGTRLTVL.

This clonotype was seen repeatedly, ten times or more. The rearrangement uses TRBV4-3 and TRBJ1-6; D unresolved. The V and J ends lost 4 bases and 11 bases respectively, with 18 bases between them. This CDR3 contains 15 residues. Germline V gene data show CDR1 as LGHNA and CDR2 as YSLEER. The chain's CDR3 is CASSPATLLIAPLHF. CDR3 nucleotide sequence: TGCGCCAGCAGCCCAGCGACCCTCCTTATAGCACCCCTCCACTTT.

This clonotype has only a few counts. The rearrangement links TRBV7-2 to TRBJ1-1, with TRBD1 identical over 7 bases. Germline V gene data show CDR1 as SGHTA and CDR2 as FQGNSA. CDR3 length: 15 residues. V gave up 4 bases and J gave up 4 bases; unmatched junction bases: 9. CDR3 protein: CASSSRQGQGTEAFF. The DNA for the CDR3 is TGTGCCAGCAGCTCCCGACAGGGCCAGGGCACTGAAGCTTTCTTT.